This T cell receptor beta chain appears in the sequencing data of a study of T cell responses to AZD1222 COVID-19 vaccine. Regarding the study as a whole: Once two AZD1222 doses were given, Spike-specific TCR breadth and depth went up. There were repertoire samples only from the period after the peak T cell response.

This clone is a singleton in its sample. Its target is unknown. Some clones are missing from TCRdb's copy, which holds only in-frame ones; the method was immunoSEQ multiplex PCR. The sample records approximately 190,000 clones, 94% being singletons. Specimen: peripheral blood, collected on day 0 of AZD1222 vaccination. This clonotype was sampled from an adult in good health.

As DNA, the CDR3 is TGTGCCTGGAGTGTAGGCGGGAACTCCTACGAGCAGTACTTC. It codes for CAWSVGGNSYEQYF. The rearrangement uses TRBV30 and TRBJ2-7; maybe TRBD2 (6 bases). V lost 0 bases and J 0 bases, leaving 9 bases between the germline ends. Germline loops: CDR1 GTSNPN, CDR2 SVGIG (reference sequence). This CDR3 comprises 14 residues.